This TCR beta chain was identified during a study of OX40 agonist ivuxolimab in advanced cancers. For context, the study as a whole: Ivuxolimab, which targeted the costimulatory receptor OX40 (CD134), was an agonistic, fully human IgG2 monoclonal antibody. Of the roughly 52 dose-escalation patients, hepatocellular carcinoma was present in about 20, melanoma in approximately 15, renal cell carcinoma in 9 and head and neck cancer in 9. Peripheral TCRbeta sequencing aimed to test whether ivuxolimab altered TCR sequence diversity and caused clonal T-cell expansion. The monotherapy dose-escalation portion (N ≈ 56 patients) of the phase I ivuxolimab trial is reported in the paper. Intravenous ivuxolimab was administered to patients every 2 weeks at six dose levels: 0.01, 0.1, 0.3, 1.5, 3 and 10 mg/kg. Partial responses were achieved by three dose-escalation patients, of whom one had hepatocellular carcinoma and two had cutaneous melanoma. Patients were allowed to have had prior anti-PD-1, anti-PD-L1 or anti-CTLA-4 therapy, and roughly 40% of the dose-escalation patients had previously received checkpoint inhibitors. A male proportion of 82.7% and a mean age of approximately 60 years, ranging from 23 to 79, were recorded for the dose-escalation cohort.

Overall results and qualifications from the work: In partial responders in the 0.1-3.0 mg/kg groups, normalized peripheral clonal expansion was found to be among the lowest, especially among CD8+ T cells. After ivuxolimab, expanded clones were on average more numerous among CD8+ T cells than among CD4+ T cells. Low levels of normalized T-cell clonal expansion were also seen in some nonresponding patients. The antigen specificity of the peripheral T cells that underwent clonal expansion was not determined. At doses of 0.1 to 3.0 mg/kg, clonal expansion of both CD4+ and CD8+ T cells in blood was seen between baseline and week 6.

To note about this clone: Its specific antigen is unknown. The record has no base qualities; no much larger clone is one base away.

Patients with autoimmune disease history or receiving systemic immunosuppression were excluded from the trial. Peripheral blood for TCR sequencing was drawn from every dose cohort at baseline, at cycle 4 day 1 and at cycle 7 day 1. Samples came from an open-label, multicenter, first-in-human phase I dose-escalation trial of ivuxolimab. Adults with locally advanced or metastatic melanoma, renal cell carcinoma, hepatocellular carcinoma or head and neck squamous cell carcinoma were enrolled in the trial. Before TCR sequencing, CD4+ T cells and CD8+ T cells from peripheral blood were sorted into separate populations. Genomic DNA was isolated from the sorted cells so that the TCRbeta CDR3 region could be sequenced. The immunoSEQ Assay was used for sequencing of TCRbeta CDR3 regions. TCRdb limited this immuneACCESS table to in-frame rearrangements with V and J called. A share of clones is missing; checked studies link under half to unresolved V genes, and the rest is unexplained. A total of 11,000 or so clones appear in this sample, around 84% of them only once. The ten largest make up just under 9.5% of the sample.

The germline V gene supplies CDR1 SGHRS and CDR2 YFSETQ. From the cysteine through the phenylalanine, the CDR3 covers 16 amino acids. Only the CDR3 part of the read is kept: 48 bases, read in frame from the first base. Unmatched junction bases come to 16, with V trimmed by 3 bases and J by 7 bases. The specimen was CD4+ or CD8+ T cells sorted from blood, collected in a trial of the OX40 agonist ivuxolimab. The rearranged chain carries TRBV5-1 and TRBJ2-7, and 7 bases in between align with TRBD1. The sequence was obtained from an adult with an advanced solid tumor such as melanoma, head and neck, liver or kidney cancer. The CDR3 has the sequence CASSWRIGGPIREQYF. The DNA reads as follows: TGCGCCAGCAGCTGGCGGATAGGGGGCCCCATCCGGGAGCAGTACTTC.